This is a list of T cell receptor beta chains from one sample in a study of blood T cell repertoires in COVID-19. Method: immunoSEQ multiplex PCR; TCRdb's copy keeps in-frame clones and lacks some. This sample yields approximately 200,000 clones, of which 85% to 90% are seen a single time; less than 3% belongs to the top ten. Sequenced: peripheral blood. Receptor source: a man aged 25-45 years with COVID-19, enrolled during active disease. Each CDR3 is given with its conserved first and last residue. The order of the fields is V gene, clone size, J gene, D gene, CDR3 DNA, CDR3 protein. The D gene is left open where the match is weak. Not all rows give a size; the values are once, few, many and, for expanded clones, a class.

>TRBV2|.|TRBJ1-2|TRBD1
TGTGCCAGCAGTGAAGCAGGGACAGCTCATGGCTACACCTTC
CASSEAGTAHGYTF
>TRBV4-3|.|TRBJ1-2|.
TGCGCCAGCAGCCAAGATCTACAGGGCAATGGCTACACCTTC
CASSQDLQGNGYTF
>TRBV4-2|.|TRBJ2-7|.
TGTGCCAGCAGGGGGCGGAGCTACGAGCAGTACTTC
CASRGRSYEQYF
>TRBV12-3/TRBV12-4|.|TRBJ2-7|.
TGTGCCAGCAGTCCAGTTTATTCGTACGAGCAGTACTTC
CASSPVYSYEQYF
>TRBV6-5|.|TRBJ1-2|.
TGTGCCAGCAGTCAAAAGGACAGCTTCTATGGCTACACCTTC
CASSQKDSFYGYTF
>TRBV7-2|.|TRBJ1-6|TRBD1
TGTGCCAGCAGCTCCCCCGGGACAGGGGCGGTAAATTCACCCCTCCACTTT
CASSSPGTGAVNSPLHF
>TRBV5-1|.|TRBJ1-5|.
TGCGCCAGCAGCTTGATCGGGGATCAGCCCCAGCATTTT
CASSLIGDQPQHF
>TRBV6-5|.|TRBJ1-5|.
TGTGCCAGCAGCCTCGGGGGGGGCCAGCCTCAGCCCCAGCATTTT
CASSLGGGQPQPQHF
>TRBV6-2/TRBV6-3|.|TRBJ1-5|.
TGTGCCAGCAGTTACCCCAACAGGGCGCGTTGGACCCAGCATTTT
CASSYPNRARWTQHF
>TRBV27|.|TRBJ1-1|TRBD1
TGTGCCAGCAGTTTAGGGACAGGGGGCACTGAAGCTTTCTTT
CASSLGTGGTEAFF
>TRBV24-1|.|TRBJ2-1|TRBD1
TGTGCCATTCAGACCGGGACAGGGGGCAGTGAGCAGTTCTTC
CAIQTGTGGSEQFF
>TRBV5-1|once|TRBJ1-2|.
TGCGCCAGCAGCGCCAGCGGGACGGTCAGGGAAGGCTACACCTTC
CASSASGTVREGYTF
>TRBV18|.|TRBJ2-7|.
TGTGCCAGCTCACCTTATACTTTGCCCGAGCAGTACTTC
CASSPYTLPEQYF
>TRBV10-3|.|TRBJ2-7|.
TGTGCCATCAGTGTCCCGGGGAGAAGCAGCGAGCAGTACTTC
CAISVPGRSSEQYF
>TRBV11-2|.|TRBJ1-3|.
TGTGCCAGCAGCTTAGGGGCAGGTTCAGGTGGAAACACCATATATTTT
CASSLGAGSGGNTIYF
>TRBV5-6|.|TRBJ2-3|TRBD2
TGTGCCAGCAGCTTGGTCCTAGCGGGGGAGGCAGATACGCAGTATTTT
CASSLVLAGEADTQYF
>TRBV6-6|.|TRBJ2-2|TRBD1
TGTGCCAGCAGTTCCGGGACAGGAGCGAACACCGGGGAGCTGTTTTTT
CASSSGTGANTGELFF
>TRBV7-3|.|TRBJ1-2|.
TGTGCCAGCAGCTTAATAGCAGGGGAGAGTCGTGGCGGCTACACCTTC
CASSLIAGESRGGYTF
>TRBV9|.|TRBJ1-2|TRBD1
TGTGCCAGCAGCCCCTCGGGACAGAGGGATGGCTACACCTTC
CASSPSGQRDGYTF
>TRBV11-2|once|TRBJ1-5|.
TGTGCCAGCAGCTTAGTGAGGGCAATTGTTCAGCCCCAGCATTTT
CASSLVRAIVQPQHF
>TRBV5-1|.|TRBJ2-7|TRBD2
TGCGCCAGCAGCTTGGGAGGGACTAGCTACGAGCAGTACTTC
CASSLGGTSYEQYF
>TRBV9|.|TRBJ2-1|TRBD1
TGTGCCAGCAGCGTATTATTGGCAGGGGGTGAGCAGTTCTTC
CASSVLLAGGEQFF
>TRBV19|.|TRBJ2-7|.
TGTGCCAGTAGTATCAGGGGACCATCCTACGAGCAGTACTTC
CASSIRGPSYEQYF
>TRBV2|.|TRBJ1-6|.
TGTGCCAGCAACAGGGATCCGGGGTTTGTAGCCCTCCACTTT
CASNRDPGFVALHF
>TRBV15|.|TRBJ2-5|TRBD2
TGTGCCACCAGCACTAGCGGGAGCCAGACCCAGTACTTC
CATSTSGSQTQYF